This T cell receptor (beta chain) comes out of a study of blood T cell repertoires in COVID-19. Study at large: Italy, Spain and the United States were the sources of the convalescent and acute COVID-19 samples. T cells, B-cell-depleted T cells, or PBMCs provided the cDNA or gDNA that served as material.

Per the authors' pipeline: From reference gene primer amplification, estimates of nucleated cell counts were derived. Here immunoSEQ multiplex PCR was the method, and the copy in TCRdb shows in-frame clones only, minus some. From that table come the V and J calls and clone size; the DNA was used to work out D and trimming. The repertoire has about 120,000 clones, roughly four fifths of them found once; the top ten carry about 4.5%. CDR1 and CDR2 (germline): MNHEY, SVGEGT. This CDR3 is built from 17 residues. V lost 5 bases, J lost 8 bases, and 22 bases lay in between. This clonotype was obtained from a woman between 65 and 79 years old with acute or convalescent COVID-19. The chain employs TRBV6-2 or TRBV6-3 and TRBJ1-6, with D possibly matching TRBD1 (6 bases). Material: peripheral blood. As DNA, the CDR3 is TGTGCCAGCAGTAACCCGCTGGGGGCTGATGGGGATTCACCCCTCCACTTT. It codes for CASSNPLGADGDSPLHF.